A selection of T cell receptor beta chains follows, all from one sample in a study of cytomegalovirus exposure and HLA in healthy donors. Assay used: immunoSEQ multiplex PCR; TCRdb lists only in-frame clones, some missing. This table has around 100,000 clones, roughly four fifths appearing once. The sample was PBMCs. The receptors derive from a male donor in good health and CMV-seropositive. Both conserved end residues are part of each CDR3. A D gene is named only where the DNA matches it firmly. Rows may omit the clone size; those that give it use once, few, many or a size class.

V	J	size	D	CDR3	DNA
TRBV10-1	TRBJ1-4	once	NA	CASSESRDSNEKLFF	TGCGCCAGCAGTGAGTCGAGAGACAGTAATGAAAAACTGTTTTTT
TRBV7-2	TRBJ1-2	NA	TRBD1	CASRGTGRHGYTF	TGTGCCAGCAGGGGGACAGGCCGCCATGGCTACACCTTC
TRBV11-3	TRBJ1-4	NA	NA	CASSRNGLLDEKLFF	TGTGCCAGCAGTCGAAATGGACTGTTGGATGAAAAACTGTTTTTT
TRBV20-1	TRBJ2-7	few	TRBD1	CSAGQGYEQYF	TGCAGTGCTGGACAGGGCTACGAGCAGTACTTC
TRBV11-3	TRBJ2-3	NA	TRBD2	CASSAGLAGDTDTQYF	TGTGCCAGCAGCGCGGGACTAGCGGGGGACACAGATACGCAGTATTTT
TRBV7-2	TRBJ2-1	NA	TRBD1	CASSRDRSYNEQFF	TGTGCCAGCAGCAGGGACAGATCGTACAATGAGCAGTTCTTC
TRBV2	TRBJ2-1	NA	TRBD2	CASSPGTRQQFF	TGTGCCAGCAGCCCCGGGACTAGACAACAGTTCTTC
TRBV11-3	TRBJ2-7	NA	NA	CASSNQGYEQYF	TGTGCCAGCAGCAATCAGGGTTACGAGCAGTACTTC
TRBV11-2	TRBJ2-5	NA	TRBD1	CASSKPGQVLRAQYF	TGTGCCAGCAGCAAGCCGGGACAGGTCTTACGGGCCCAGTACTTC
TRBV7-9	TRBJ2-3	NA	NA	CASSLGWRRTSSTDTQYF	TGTGCCAGCAGCTTAGGGTGGAGGCGGACGTCTAGCACAGATACGCAGTATTTT
TRBV7-8	TRBJ2-7	NA	NA	CASAGQPAYEQYF	TGTGCCAGCGCCGGACAGCCCGCCTACGAGCAGTACTTC
TRBV11-3	TRBJ1-1	few	NA	CASSLSDSNTEAFF	TGTGCCAGCAGCTTATCCGACAGTAACACTGAAGCTTTCTTT
TRBV4-3	TRBJ1-5	NA	TRBD1	CASSQYAGGANQPQHF	TGCGCCAGCAGCCAATATGCAGGGGGTGCAAATCAGCCCCAGCATTTT
TRBV2	TRBJ2-1	NA	TRBD1	CASSDPPDRATYNEQFF	TGTGCCAGCAGTGACCCTCCGGACAGGGCTACCTACAATGAGCAGTTCTTC
TRBV19	TRBJ1-3	NA	NA	CASSIIEEPGRNTIYF	TGTGCCAGTAGTATAATCGAGGAACCCGGGAGAAACACCATATATTTT
TRBV28	TRBJ1-3	many	NA	CASSSGGGTGNTIYF	TGTGCCAGCAGTTCTGGGGGGGGCACTGGAAACACCATATATTTT
TRBV10-1	TRBJ1-1	NA	NA	CASSETRGQRNTEAFF	TGCGCCAGCAGTGAAACCAGAGGACAGCGGAACACTGAAGCTTTCTTT
TRBV5-6	TRBJ2-7	NA	TRBD1	CASSRTYGQGSYEQYF	TGTGCCAGCAGCCGTACCTATGGACAGGGCTCCTACGAGCAGTACTTC
TRBV6-4	TRBJ2-2	few	NA	CASSAGDDTGELFF	TGTGCCAGCAGTGCCGGGGATGACACCGGGGAGCTGTTTTTT
TRBV9	TRBJ2-5	NA	NA	CASSVGPGHRQETQYF	TGTGCCAGCAGCGTTGGCCCGGGACATCGACAAGAGACCCAGTACTTC
TRBV15	TRBJ2-2	once	TRBD1	CATSRIRTGGDTGELFF	TGTGCCACCAGCAGGATCCGGACAGGGGGCGACACCGGGGAGCTGTTTTTT
TRBV7-9	TRBJ2-5	NA	NA	CASSLLDRQETQYF	TGTGCCAGCAGCTTACTGGACAGACAAGAGACCCAGTACTTC
TRBV19	TRBJ2-2	NA	NA	CASSIASGGELFF	TGTGCCAGTAGTATCGCTTCCGGTGGGGAGCTGTTTTTT
TRBV7-9	TRBJ1-6	once	NA	CASSLNNSPLHF	TGTGCCAGCAGCCTAAACAATTCACCCCTCCACTTT
TRBV5-6	TRBJ1-5	NA	NA	CASSLGTVRPQHF	TGTGCCAGCAGCTTGGGCACGGTTAGGCCCCAGCATTTT
TRBV7-6	TRBJ2-2	NA	NA	CASRTGGATGELFF	TGTGCCAGCAGGACAGGAGGAGCCACCGGGGAGCTGTTTTTT
TRBV6-5	TRBJ2-7	once	TRBD1	CASSFGQGLPEQYF	TGTGCCAGCAGTTTTGGACAGGGGCTTCCCGAGCAGTACTTC
TRBV4-2	TRBJ2-3	few	TRBD2	CASSPRGGGWTSTDTQYF	TGTGCCAGCAGCCCCCGGGGGGGCGGTTGGACTAGCACAGATACGCAGTATTTT
TRBV9	TRBJ2-4	NA	NA	CASSVGEGDFYPQYF	TGTGCCAGCAGCGTAGGGGAGGGGGATTTCTACCCTCAGTACTTC
TRBV7-3	TRBJ2-5	NA	TRBD1	CASSQQGYQETQYF	TGTGCCAGCAGCCAACAGGGGTACCAAGAGACCCAGTACTTC
TRBV6-1	TRBJ1-2	once	TRBD1	CASSPSGQPLYGYTF	TGTGCCAGCAGTCCTTCGGGACAGCCCCTTTATGGCTACACCTTC
TRBV20-1	TRBJ1-2	few	NA	CSATGSAGYTF	TGCAGTGCTACAGGGTCGGCGGGCTACACCTTC
TRBV6-5	TRBJ1-2	few	NA	CASSSGVGYTF	TGTGCCAGCAGTTCAGGGGTTGGCTACACCTTC
TRBV6-6	TRBJ1-2	NA	TRBD1	CASSPDRVYGYTF	TGTGCCAGCAGCCCGGACAGGGTCTATGGCTACACCTTC
TRBV6-6	TRBJ1-1	NA	NA	CASRPTGNTEAFF	TGTGCCAGCAGGCCGACAGGGAACACTGAAGCTTTCTTT
TRBV25-1	TRBJ2-7	NA	TRBD1	CASSSRTGDIPYEQYF	TGTGCCAGCTCCAGTAGAACAGGGGATATCCCCTACGAGCAGTACTTC
TRBV27	TRBJ1-5	NA	NA	CASSFRVLEPQHF	TGTGCCAGCAGTTTCCGGGTTCTCGAGCCCCAGCATTTT
TRBV5-1	TRBJ1-3	NA	TRBD1	CASSLEGQGKGNTIYF	TGCGCCAGCAGCTTGGAGGGACAGGGGAAGGGAAACACCATATATTTT
TRBV28	TRBJ2-2	NA	TRBD1	CASSLPGTGGSGELFF	TGTGCCAGCAGTTTACCTGGGACAGGGGGATCCGGGGAGCTGTTTTTT
TRBV6-4	TRBJ2-1	NA	TRBD1	CASSDGQGVWNEQFF	TGTGCCAGCAGTGACGGACAGGGGGTTTGGAATGAGCAGTTCTTC
TRBV11-3	TRBJ2-3	NA	NA	CASSSAPLVSDTQYF	TGTGCCAGCAGCTCCGCCCCACTAGTTTCAGATACGCAGTATTTT
TRBV6-1	TRBJ2-7	NA	TRBD1	CASSNSGTGSYEQYF	TGTGCCAGCAGTAATTCCGGGACAGGGTCCTACGAGCAGTACTTC
TRBV5-4	TRBJ1-5	NA	NA	CASSLGGFSNQPQHF	TGTGCCAGCAGCTTGGGCGGGTTCAGCAATCAGCCCCAGCATTTT
TRBV19	TRBJ1-5	NA	NA	CASRNPGLSNQPQHF	TGTGCCAGTAGGAACCCAGGGTTGAGCAATCAGCCCCAGCATTTT
TRBV9	TRBJ1-5	NA	TRBD1	CASGEGQYSNQPQHF	TGTGCCAGCGGAGAGGGACAGTATAGCAATCAGCCCCAGCATTTT
TRBV28	TRBJ1-2	NA	NA	CASSLPGRRGYTF	TGTGCCAGCAGTTTACCTGGGAGAAGGGGCTACACCTTC
TRBV19	TRBJ1-5	once	TRBD1	CASSIGQGANQPQHF	TGTGCCAGTAGTATCGGGCAGGGGGCAAATCAGCCCCAGCATTTT
TRBV19	TRBJ1-1	few	TRBD1	CASFPVTGSYTEAFF	TGTGCCAGTTTTCCCGTGACAGGGTCCTACACTGAAGCTTTCTTT